This T cell receptor (beta chain) was sequenced for a study of identical twins. Note on this clonotype: Its matching antigen is unknown.

Germline V gives CDR1 SGHTA, CDR2 FQGTGA. The CDR3 extends over 13 amino acids. Trimming removed 5 bases from V and 7 bases from J; junction bases left unmatched: 5. One entry per CDR3 protein results from TCRdb running MiXCR on the 5' RACE reads. The table includes around 450,000 distinct CDR3 sequences, around 14% detected once. General study findings and limits: The authors noted that invariant MAIT and iNKT cells could partly confound zero-insertion analyses.

This sample was also put to use in a study of yellow fever vaccine responses in identical twins.

The genes are TRBV7-3 and TRBJ2-5; TRBD1 aligns across 9 bases. Sequencing was performed on CD4+ T cells sorted from blood. The clonotype originates from a woman aged 18-29 years in good health. The CDR3 DNA sequence: TGTGCCAGCAGCCCGACAGGGGGAGGGACCCAGTACTTC. As protein: CASSPTGGGTQYF.